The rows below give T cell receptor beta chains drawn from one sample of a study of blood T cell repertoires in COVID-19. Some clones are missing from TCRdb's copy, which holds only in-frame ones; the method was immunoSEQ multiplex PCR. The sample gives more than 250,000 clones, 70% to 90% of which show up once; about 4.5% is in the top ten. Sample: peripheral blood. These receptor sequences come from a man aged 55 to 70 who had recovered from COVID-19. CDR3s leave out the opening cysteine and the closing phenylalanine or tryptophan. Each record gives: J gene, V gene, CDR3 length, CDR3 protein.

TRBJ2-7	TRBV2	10	ASTPGQGEQY
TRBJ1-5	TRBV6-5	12	ASSGGPQNQPQH
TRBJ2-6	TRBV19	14	ASSMGQPSGANVLT
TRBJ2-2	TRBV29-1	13	SVDGREGGTGELF
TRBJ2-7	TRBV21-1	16	ASSKGDQDRGRTYEQY
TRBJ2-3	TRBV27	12	ASRMGLATDTQY
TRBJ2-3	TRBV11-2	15	ASSSGGTGGFTDTQY
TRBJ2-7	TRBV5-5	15	ASSEIKTGGSPYEQY
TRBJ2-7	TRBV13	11	AIPTGIAYEQY
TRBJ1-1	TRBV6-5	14	ASSYVQVSIPTEAF
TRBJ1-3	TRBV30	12	ACTWTASGNTIY